The 19 T cell receptor beta chains presented below share a single source sample, sequenced in a study of blood T cell repertoires in COVID-19. Repertoires were generated with immunoSEQ multiplex PCR, while TCRdb's copy carries only in-frame clones and drops some. Of over 50,000 clones in the sample, about 81% were seen once. Sequencing was performed on peripheral blood. The source of these receptors is a man older than 75 with acute or convalescent COVID-19.

The V call is TRBV4-3, the J call TRBJ2-3, with D perhaps TRBD1 (7 bases). Germline values: CDR1 LGHNA, CDR2 YSLEER. CDR3 length equals 18 residues. V was pared by 0 bases and J by 2 bases, with 18 bases between. Here the CDR3 reads CASSQDTGVAAFTDTQYF. As DNA, the CDR3 is TGCGCCAGCAGCCAAGATACAGGGGTAGCGGCATTCACAGATACGCAGTATTTT.

The rearrangement uses TRBV19 and TRBJ2-2; D unresolved. CDR1 LNHDA and CDR2 SQIVND come from the germline V gene (reference sequence). Trimming removed 5 bases at V and 4 bases at J, with 14 bases between. This CDR3 has 15 amino acids. The CDR3 protein is CASSPFLVTTGELFF. Written as DNA, the CDR3 is TGTGCCAGTAGTCCTTTCTTAGTAACCACCGGGGAGCTGTTTTTT.

This rearrangement joins TRBV5-4 to TRBJ1-6, with 10 nucleotides matching TRBD1. The V gene end was trimmed by 0 bases and the J gene end by 9 bases; junction bases not matched to a gene: 6. This CDR3 is built from 16 residues. Germline V gene lookup returns CDR1 SGHNT and CDR2 YYREEE (reference sequence). CDR3 bases: TGTGCCAGCAGCTTGGTTAGACAGGGGGCAATTTCACCCCTCCACTTT. Amino acid sequence: CASSLVRQGAISPLHF.

This clone was recorded only once. The chain has TRBV27 and TRBJ2-3; 9 positions match TRBD1. The V segment lost 10 bases and the J segment 1 base; nucleotides outside the gene matches: 9. The CDR3 runs to 15 residues. Germline V lookup: CDR1 MNHEY, CDR2 SMNVEV (reference sequence). This CDR3 reads CATQGGQGGTDTQYF. The DNA for the CDR3 is TGTGCCACCCAGGGGGGACAGGGTGGCACAGATACGCAGTATTTT.

The genes are TRBV7-2 and TRBJ2-5; 7 positions match TRBD1. After removal of 3 bases from V and 1 base from J, the junction contained 2 bases not matched to a gene. Germline V lookup: CDR1 SGHTA, CDR2 FQGNSA. This CDR3 is 14 amino acids long. CDR3 protein: CASSLGQTQETQYF. The CDR3 DNA reads as TGTGCCAGCAGCTTGGGACAGACCCAAGAGACCCAGTACTTC. Based on the CDR3 plus reference TRBV7-2 and TRBJ2-5, the full variable domain is GAGVSQSPSNKVTEKGKDVELRCDPISGHTALYWYRQSLGQGLEFLIYFQGNSAPDKSGLPSDRFSAERTGGSVSTLTIQRTQQEDSAVYLCASSLGQTQETQYFGPGTRLLVL.

This chain joins TRBV28 and TRBJ2-2, with a weak D call TRBD1 (5 bases). The germline V and J ends were trimmed by 4 bases and 4 bases, with 13 bases remaining between them. Germline assignment: CDR1 MDHEN and CDR2 SYDVKM. This CDR3 region has 15 residues. The CDR3 sequence is CASSSLQGGTGELFF. The CDR3 nucleotides read TGTGCCAGCAGTTCCCTCCAGGGTGGCACCGGGGAGCTGTTTTTT. Using reference TRBV28 and TRBJ2-2 for the parts outside the CDR3, the full variable domain is DVKVTQSSRYLVKRTGEKVFLECVQDMDHENMFWYRQDPGLGLRLIYFSYDVKMKEKGDIPEGYSVSREKKERFSLILESASTNQTSMYLCASSSLQGGTGELFFGEGSRLTVL.

V gene TRBV24-1 combines with J gene TRBJ2-1; D remains ambiguous. The CDR3 is 13 amino acids. From germline, CDR1 is KGHDR and CDR2 SFDVKD. The ends were cut back, 6 bases at V and 14 bases at J, with 19 bases in the middle. As DNA, the CDR3 is TGTGCCACCAGTTCGCTAACAACTACAAAGGAGTTCTTC. This sequence encodes CATSSLTTTKEFF.

V usage is TRBV19 and J usage is TRBJ2-3, with 10 positions matching TRBD2. CDR3 size: 16 residues. J gave up 4 bases and V 7 bases, and 11 bases lay outside the gene matches. Germline V gives CDR1 LNHDA, CDR2 SQIVND (reference sequence). For the CDR3, the DNA is TGTGCCAGTACCCCAGCCCTAGCGGGAGTTCCAGATACGCAGTATTTT. This encodes CASTPALAGVPDTQYF.

The chain uses TRBV5-1 and TRBJ1-1; D is possibly TRBD1 (5 bases). V lost 4 bases to trimming and J lost 3 bases, with 10 bases between them. This CDR3 has 13 residues. Germline CDR1 and CDR2: SGHRS and YFSETQ. Written as DNA, the CDR3 is TGCGCCAGCAGCCTATCAGGGTACACTGAAGCTTTCTTT. This translates into CASSLSGYTEAFF.

This clone appeared a few times. Other DNA sequences in this sample translate to the same CDR3. The chain employs TRBV6-5 and TRBJ1-3; D may be TRBD1 (5 bases). The germline V and J ends were trimmed by 2 bases and 4 bases, with 12 bases remaining between them. The V gene's germline CDR1 is MNHEY and CDR2 SVGAGI. The CDR3 totals 15 residues. The CDR3 loop is CASSYGGSTGNTIYF. The CDR3 DNA is TGTGCCAGCAGTTACGGGGGGAGTACGGGAAACACCATATATTTT.

V usage is TRBV7-9 and J usage is TRBJ2-1, with TRBD1 matching 8 bases. The CDR3 sequence is 15 residues long. CDR1 SEHNR and CDR2 FQNEAQ come from the germline V gene (reference sequence). J gave up 4 bases and V 2 bases, and 4 bases lay outside the gene matches. This CDR3 is CASSLTGGLYNEQFF. CDR3 nucleotides: TGTGCCAGCAGCTTAACAGGGGGGCTTTACAATGAGCAGTTCTTC. The full variable domain, completed using reference TRBV7-9 and TRBJ2-1, is DTGVSQNPRHKITKRGQNVTFRCDPISEHNRLYWYRQTLGQGPEFLTYFQNEAQLEKSRLLSDRFSAERPKGSFSTLEIQRTEQGDSAMYLCASSLTGGLYNEQFFGPGTRLTVL.

V is TRBV29-1 and J is TRBJ2-4; 11 positions agree with TRBD1. The CDR3 sequence is 18 residues long. Trimming cost V 0 bases and J 2 bases; bases outside gene matches: 9. CDR1 and CDR2 (germline): SQVTM, ANQGSEA. The CDR3 region is CSVEDRTGGAVSKNIQYF. Here the CDR3 DNA reads TGCAGCGTTGAAGATAGGACAGGGGGCGCAGTTTCCAAAAACATTCAGTACTTC.

The V and J genes are TRBV9 and TRBJ2-3, with D perhaps TRBD1 (5 bases). Looked up from germline, CDR1 is SGDLS and CDR2 is YYNGEE. This CDR3 is built from 15 residues. V was trimmed by 0 bases and J by 5 bases, leaving 13 bases between them. The CDR3 nucleotides are TGTGCCAGCAGCGTAGCCCAGGGTGAGGTAGATACGCAGTATTTT. This encodes CASSVAQGEVDTQYF.

This sequence joins TRBV20-1 and TRBJ2-5; 7 bases agree with TRBD1. This CDR3 is built from 14 residues. Trimming removed 5 bases from V and 4 bases from J; junction bases left unmatched: 10. From germline, CDR1 is DFQATT and CDR2 SNEGSKA (reference sequence). The CDR3 nucleotides read TGCAGTGCTGGTGCACCTGACAGGGCAGAGACCCAGTACTTC. The encoded protein is CSAGAPDRAETQYF.

This chain joins TRBV7-2 and TRBJ2-1; D may be TRBD1 (5 bases). The germline V gene encodes CDR1 SGHTA and CDR2 FQGNSA. Trimming pared 0 bases from V and 9 bases from J, leaving 9 bases between. The length of the CDR3 is 13 residues. The CDR3 here is CASSLAGQAEQFF. CDR3 sequence (DNA): TGTGCCAGCAGCTTAGCGGGGCAGGCTGAGCAGTTCTTC.

CDR3 nucleotide sequence: TGTGCCAGCAGCTTAGGCGGGTCTGATGAGCAGTTCTTC. The encoded protein is CASSLGGSDEQFF. The chain combines TRBV28 with TRBJ2-1; D perhaps matches TRBD2 (5 bases). Germline V gives CDR1 MDHEN, CDR2 SYDVKM. The CDR3 totals 13 residues. V was cut by 6 bases and J by 8 bases, with 14 bases left in between.

This chain links TRBV18 with TRBJ2-1; D is perhaps TRBD1 (5 bases). The V gene's germline CDR1 is KGHSH and CDR2 LQKENI. This CDR3 is built from 14 residues. V was trimmed by 2 bases and J by 9 bases, leaving 14 bases between them. The CDR3 reads CASSPVQDWGEQFF. DNA for the CDR3: TGTGCCAGCTCACCAGTACAGGATTGGGGTGAGCAGTTCTTC.

The chain carries TRBV7-2 and TRBJ2-7, with D possibly being TRBD1 (7 bases). Germline V lookup: CDR1 SGHTA, CDR2 FQGNSA. Trimming took 3 bases from V and 2 from J, leaving 11 bases between them. The CDR3 consists of 14 residues. The CDR3 protein is CASSLAGQTYEQYF. For the CDR3, the DNA is TGTGCCAGCAGCTTGGCGGGACAGACCTACGAGCAGTACTTC.

This clone has just a few counts. The rearrangement uses TRBV2 and TRBJ2-3; TRBD2 aligns across 7 bases. Germline V gene lookup returns CDR1 SNHLY and CDR2 FYNNEI. With 7 bases clipped from V and 5 bases from J, the junction kept 6 bases outside the gene matches. The CDR3 consists of 13 residues. The CDR3 DNA reads as TGTGCCAGCAAGGGCGGGGGTATAGATACGCAGTATTTT. This sequence encodes CASKGGGIDTQYF.